The 17 T cell receptor beta chains below come from one sample, sequenced in a study of T cell responses to AZD1222 COVID-19 vaccine. Method: immunoSEQ multiplex PCR; TCRdb's copy keeps in-frame clones and lacks some. The repertoire consists of under 95,000 clones, with over 75% occurring once and the leading ten covering approximately 15%. The starting material was peripheral blood, obtained on day 0 of AZD1222 vaccination. These receptors all come from an adult in good health.

The chain links TRBV7-9 to TRBJ2-3; 10 bases match TRBD2. The CDR3 extends over 16 amino acids. With V trimmed by 5 bases and J by 2 bases, 7 bases remained unmatched. Germline-derived CDR1 and CDR2 are SEHNR and FQNEAQ (reference sequence). The CDR3 sequence: CASSHGTSAFTDTQYF. CDR3 nucleotide sequence: TGTGCCAGCAGCCATGGGACTAGCGCCTTCACAGATACGCAGTATTTT.

J is TRBJ2-1 and V is TRBV21-1; TRBD1 is the table's D call, not checked against the DNA. TRBV21-1 is a known pseudogene. This CDR3 contains 18 residues. The CDR3 sequence: CASSKAGQGAHGIDEQFF. Here the CDR3 DNA reads TGTGCCAGCAGCAAAGCGGGCCAGGGGGCGCATGGCATAGATGAGCAGTTCTTC.

V and J are TRBV2 and TRBJ2-5; 10 bases align to TRBD2. CDR1 is SNHLY, CDR2 FYNNEI, per germline. Trimming removed 6 bases from V and 5 bases from J; junction bases left unmatched: 6. This CDR3 comprises 14 residues. In nucleotides, the CDR3 is TGTGCCAGCAGCCGGACTAGCGGTCGGGAGACCCAGTACTTC. Protein sequence: CASSRTSGRETQYF.

The chain is built from TRBV29-1 and TRBJ2-7; possible D gene TRBD2, 6 bases. Germline lookup yields CDR1 SQVTM and CDR2 ANQGSEA. With 7 bases removed from V and 3 bases from J, the gap between germline ends came to 16 bases. The CDR3 is 13 residues long. The CDR3 spells CSAAQGGNYEQYF. CDR3 DNA sequence: TGCAGCGCCGCTCAGGGAGGTAACTACGAGCAGTACTTC.

The CDR3: CASTSQGSNQPQHF. CDR3 in DNA: TGTGCCAGTACGTCACAGGGCAGCAATCAGCCCCAGCATTTT. The chain joins TRBV19 to TRBJ1-5; weak D call: TRBD1 (6 bases). The germline V and J ends were trimmed by 7 bases and 1 base, with 11 bases remaining between them. This CDR3 has 14 residues. Looked up from germline, CDR1 is LNHDA and CDR2 is SQIVND (reference sequence).

The chain couples TRBV4-2 to TRBJ2-1; possible D gene TRBD1, 7 bases. Germline CDR1 LGHNA, CDR2 YNFKEQ. This CDR3 has 14 residues. V lost 1 base to trimming and J lost 7 bases, with 11 bases between them. In nucleotides, the CDR3 is TGTGCCAGCAGCCAAGGGAGGGGGCGGAATGAGCAGTTCTTC. Its translation is CASSQGRGRNEQFF.

The chain recombines TRBV3-1 (or the pseudogene TRBV3-2) with TRBJ2-7; D is unclear. The CDR3 has 12 residues. The V gene's germline CDR1 is LGHDT and CDR2 YNNKEL (reference sequence). V was clipped by 0 bases and J by 7 bases, with 7 bases between them. CDR3 sequence reads: CASSQDVREQYF. The CDR3 coding sequence is TGTGCCAGCAGCCAAGATGTCCGGGAGCAGTACTTC.

The table lists this clone with a count of one. The rearrangement links TRBV28 to TRBJ1-1; 9 positions agree with TRBD1. In germline, CDR1 is MDHEN, CDR2 SYDVKM. V lost 4 bases to trimming and J lost 4 bases; unmatched junction nucleotides: 7. The CDR3 consists of 15 residues. Here the CDR3 DNA reads TGTGCCAGCAGTTCTACAGGGGGCGCGGTCACTGAAGCTTTCTTT. Translated: CASSSTGGAVTEAFF.

The rearrangement links TRBV30 to TRBJ2-1; D is unresolved. Trimming stripped 1 base from V and 5 bases from J, with 12 bases between. The CDR3 extends over 14 amino acids. Per the germline V gene, CDR1 is GTSNPN and CDR2 is SVGIG (reference sequence). The chain's CDR3 is CAWSGSTAHNEQFF. The CDR3 nucleotides are TGTGCCTGGAGTGGATCTACCGCCCACAATGAGCAGTTCTTC. The whole variable domain, filled in from reference TRBV30 and TRBJ2-1, reads SQTIHQWPATLVQPVGSPLSLECTVEGTSNPNLYWYRQAAGRGLQLLFYSVGIGQISSEVPQNLSASRPQDRQFILSSKKLLLSDSGFYLCAWSGSTAHNEQFFGPGTRLTVL.

The V call is TRBV6-5, the J call TRBJ1-3; a possible D gene is TRBD1 (5 bases). The CDR3 consists of 14 residues. Germline V lookup: CDR1 MNHEY, CDR2 SVGAGI. V was cut by 8 bases and J by 0 bases, with 11 bases left in between. The CDR3 loop reads CASDWGSSGNTIYF. The CDR3 region has the DNA TGTGCCAGCGACTGGGGCAGCTCTGGAAACACCATATATTTT.

This sequence joins TRBV5-5 and TRBJ2-1, with 9 bases that match TRBD2. CDR1 and CDR2 from the germline V gene are SGHKS and YYEKEE (reference sequence). This CDR3 has 14 residues. The junction had 3 bases not matched to a gene; V was cut back by 0 bases and J by 8 bases. The CDR3 sequence is CASSLELAGHEQFF. CDR3 sequence (DNA): TGTGCCAGCAGCTTGGAACTAGCGGGCCATGAGCAGTTCTTC.

The J gene is TRBJ2-7, the V gene TRBV4-2; possible D gene TRBD2, 9 bases. This CDR3 is built from 20 residues. Germline CDR1 is LGHNA and CDR2 is YNFKEQ. Trimming pared 0 bases from V and 4 bases from J, leaving 28 bases between. The CDR3 DNA sequence: TGTGCCAGCAGCCAAGATCAAGGCAGGGGGCGGGCTAGCGGGATTTACGAGCAGTACTTC. Protein product: CASSQDQGRGRASGIYEQYF.

CDR3 sequence (DNA): TGTGCCAGCAGCACGCCGAGGGGCAGGGGGAACACCGGGGAGCTGTTTTTT. Protein sequence: CASSTPRGRGNTGELFF. The gene calls are TRBV6-2 or TRBV6-3 and TRBJ2-2; perhaps TRBD1 as D (6 bases). V was trimmed by 6 bases and J by 1 base, leaving 18 bases between them. The CDR3 covers 17 residues. CDR1 is MNHEY, CDR2 SVGEGT, per germline.

The chain combines TRBV7-8 with TRBJ2-7, with D unresolved. The CDR3 has 12 residues. Germline CDR1 SGHVS, CDR2 FQNEAQ. The V end lost 2 bases, the J end lost 6 bases, and 8 bases lay between the germline ends. The CDR3 spells CASSLFETEQYF. The DNA for the CDR3 is TGTGCCAGCAGCTTATTCGAGACCGAGCAGTACTTC.

This clone appeared a few times. The rearrangement joins TRBV4-1 to TRBJ2-3; TRBD2 matches 9 bases. Germline CDR1 is MGHRA and CDR2 is YSYEKL. V lost 4 bases and J lost 15; bases outside the gene matches: 26. This CDR3 comprises 18 residues. The CDR3 region is CASSRAGGAPSNRYADYF. The CDR3 DNA sequence: TGCGCCAGCAGCCGAGCGGGAGGCGCGCCTAGCAACAGATACGCAGATTATTTT.

This sequence joins TRBV6-5 and TRBJ1-1, with 8 bases identical to TRBD1. CDR3 length: 15 amino acids. J gave up 0 bases and V 5 bases, and 5 bases lay outside the gene matches. Germline CDR1 and CDR2: MNHEY and SVGAGI. The CDR3 here is CASSRGQGVNTEAFF. In DNA form, the CDR3 reads TGTGCCAGCAGTAGAGGACAGGGTGTGAACACTGAAGCTTTCTTT.

The chain links TRBV7-2 to TRBJ2-5, with 8 bases matching TRBD2. After removal of 5 bases from V and 2 bases from J, the junction contained 7 bases not matched to a gene. The CDR3 spans 15 residues. CDR1 is SGHTA, CDR2 FQGNSA, per germline. CDR3 coding DNA: TGTGCCAGCAGCCCCATGTTAGCGGGACAAGAGACCCAGTACTTC. Translation: CASSPMLAGQETQYF.